This T cell receptor (beta chain) is from a study of T cell repertoires in cytomegalovirus infection. In the study overall: It was recently identified HLA-C-restricted and well-studied HLA-B-restricted CMV epitopes that the study used. Matching HLA type and CMV infection were both indicated by public TCR beta signatures.

MiXCR was run by TCRdb on the reads, yielding one entry per CDR3 protein. The repertoire includes about 130,000 distinct CDR3 sequences, roughly 32% of them detected once, and roughly 53% sits in the top ten. CDR1 and CDR2 from the germline V gene are SGHDT and YYEEEE. CDR3 length equals 15 residues. The ends were cut back, 0 bases at V and 5 bases at J, with 12 bases in the middle. This clonotype has a handful of counts. Its antigen is as yet unknown. The chain uses TRBV5-6 and TRBJ1-5; TRBD1 might be the D (5 bases). The source is a human donor in good health (CMV status not recorded). Some clones in this sample may be carry-over from other donors' samples. Sequencing used CD8+ T cells from cultured PBMCs, obtained from culture after CMV antigen stimulation. The CDR3 nucleotides are TGTGCCAGCAGCTTGGGTTGGACACGTTATCAGCCCCAGCATTTT. Translated, it gives CASSLGWTRYQPQHF.